This T cell receptor beta chain is from a study of response to subunit inactivated influenza vaccine. Regarding the study as a whole: Only a handful of new T cells, the authors suggested, are recruited with each seasonal influenza vaccination.

The CDR3 runs to 16 residues. V gave up 0 bases and J gave up 4 bases, with 16 bases separating them. The germline CDR1 and CDR2 sequences are LGHNA and YSLEER. This clonotype was picked up a small number of times. The antigen is undetermined. TCRdb processed the RT-PCR reads anew with MiXCR; each CDR3 protein has one entry. The sample lists approximately 480,000 distinct CDR3 sequences, 9.5% to 13% occurring once. The clonotype comes from a man aged 50 or older who received an inactivated influenza vaccine. The material was PBMCs from blood, obtained 40 to 50 days after vaccination. The chain is built from TRBV4-3 and TRBJ2-7, with D tentatively TRBD2 (5 bases). CDR3 sequence (DNA): TGCGCCAGCAGCCAAGATAATAGGCTAGCCCTTTACGAGCAGTACTTC. Translating gives CASSQDNRLALYEQYF.